The 19 T cell receptor beta chains presented below share a single source sample, sequenced in a study of CD8 T cells in ankylosing spondylitis. Via MiXCR, TCRdb re-called the 5' RACE reads, giving one row per CDR3 protein. The sample shows approximately 200,000 distinct CDR3 sequences, over 10% of them seen only once. The sequencing sample was made of blood, either unsorted or a sorted T cell fraction (not recorded which). These receptors all stem from a female donor with ankylosing spondylitis or in good health (not recorded which).

The chain links TRBV27 to TRBJ1-2; 7 nucleotides align to TRBD1. V shed 0 bases, J shed 4 bases, and the junction held 5 bases outside the gene matches. The CDR3 extends over 15 amino acids. Looked up from germline, CDR1 is MNHEY and CDR2 is SMNVEV (reference sequence). CDR3 in amino acids: CASSLSGQLFYGYTF. CDR3 in DNA: TGTGCCAGCAGTTTATCGGGACAGCTATTCTATGGCTACACCTTC.

There are many counts of this clonotype. The CDR3 DNA reads as TGCAGCGTTCGGGTAAATGAGCAGTTCTTC. It encodes CSVRVNEQFF. J is TRBJ2-1 and V is TRBV29-1; D is uncertain. With 5 bases removed from V and 7 bases from J, the gap between germline ends came to 6 bases. Germline V gene sequence: CDR1 SQVTM, CDR2 ANQGSEA. The CDR3 covers 10 residues.

This clonotype was observed a handful of times. The genes are TRBV10-3 and TRBJ2-1; the match to TRBD2 covers 14 bases. The CDR3 consists of 18 residues. V gave up 11 bases and J gave up 2 bases; unmatched junction bases: 14. Germline CDR1 and CDR2: ENHRY and SYGVKD. The CDR3 DNA follows: TGTGCCGTCCACGCTGGGACTAGCGGGAGCAGGGCCTACAATGAGCAGTTCTTC. Encoded protein: CAVHAGTSGSRAYNEQFF.

This clonotype was seen many times. Compared with germline, one end of the junction differs, possibly owing to a read error. The chain couples TRBV7-8 to TRBJ2-3, with 14 bases identical to TRBD2. There are 20 residues in the CDR3. Per germline, CDR1 SGHVS and CDR2 FQNEAQ. CDR3 amino acids: CASSLPTSGRDVLYTNTQYF. The CDR3 coding sequence is TGTGCCAGCAGCCTACCGACTAGCGGGAGGGACGTACTCTACACAAATACGCAGTATTTT.

Concerning this clonotype itself: This may arise from a read error, as a much more abundant clone is one base away. The V call is TRBV20-1, the J call TRBJ2-7; 10 nucleotides align to TRBD2. The CDR3 runs 14 residues. V shed 4 bases and J 8 bases; nucleotides not matched to a gene: 11. CDR1 is DFQATT and CDR2 is SNEGSKA in the germline V gene (reference sequence). CDR3 sequence (DNA): TGCAGTGCTAAGAAGCCGGGACTAGCGTACAAGCAGTACTTC. This gives the protein CSAKKPGLAYKQYF.

The chain joins TRBV5-1 to TRBJ2-1, with D perhaps assigned TRBD1 or TRBD2 (5 bases each). Trimming took off 6 bases at V and 4 bases at J, with 14 bases between the two ends. The germline CDR1 and CDR2 sequences are SGHRS and YFSETQ. This CDR3 is 14 amino acids long. DNA for the CDR3: TGCGCCAGCAAAGACAGCGGAGATTACAATGAGCAGTTCTTC. It is translated as CASKDSGDYNEQFF. Full variable domain (remainder filled in from reference TRBV5-1 and TRBJ2-1): KAGVTQTPRYLIKTRGQQVTLSCSPISGHRSVSWYQQTPGQGLQFLFEYFSETQRNKGNFPGRFSGRQFSNSRSEMNVSTLELGDSALYLCASKDSGDYNEQFFGPGTRLTVL.

This rearrangement joins TRBV6-1 to TRBJ2-2; 13 nucleotides agree with TRBD2. The CDR3 runs to 16 residues. Trimming took 11 bases from V and 4 from J; bases not matched to a gene: 10. CDR1 is MNHNS, CDR2 SASEGT, per germline. CDR3 amino acids: CAGNILAGGATGELFF. The CDR3 nucleotides are TGTGCCGGCAACATACTAGCGGGAGGGGCCACCGGGGAGCTGTTTTTT.

This clonotype came up many times. V gene TRBV12-3 or TRBV12-4 combines with J gene TRBJ1-2; 7 positions match TRBD1. The CDR3 consists of 13 residues. Germline trimming cut 6 bases from V and 2 bases from J; bases unmatched to any gene: 3. The CDR3 spells CASSPGGNYGYTF. CDR3 sequence (DNA): TGTGCCAGCAGCCCAGGGGGGAACTATGGCTACACCTTC.

The J gene is TRBJ2-1, the V gene TRBV4-2; D is undetermined. Per the germline V gene, CDR1 is LGHNA and CDR2 is YNFKEQ. V gave up 4 bases and J gave up 0 bases, with 10 bases separating them. The CDR3 is 15 amino acids. The CDR3 region has the DNA TGTGCCAGCAGCCCCCACCCGAGCTCCTACAATGAGCAGTTCTTC. Amino acid sequence: CASSPHPSSYNEQFF.

This clonotype has ten or more counts. The chain is built from TRBV11-3 and TRBJ1-5; no clear D gene. With 3 bases removed from V and 0 bases from J, the gap between germline ends came to 15 bases. CDR3 size: 17 residues. Germline values: CDR1 SGHNT, CDR2 YENEEA. The CDR3 DNA reads TGTGCCAGCAGCTTTTACCTCGGCAGCTATAGCAATCAGCCCCAGCATTTT. Residues: CASSFYLGSYSNQPQHF.

This clonotype was observed at least ten times. V gene TRBV4-3 combines with J gene TRBJ2-1; 8 nucleotides match TRBD2. The CDR3 has 16 amino acids. V lost 1 base to trimming and J lost 8 bases; unmatched junction nucleotides: 10. CDR1 is LGHNA and CDR2 is YSLEER in the germline V gene. DNA for the CDR3: TGCGCCAGCAGCCAAGCACAGACAGCGGGAGCGGATGAGCAGTTCTTC. The encoded protein is CASSQAQTAGADEQFF.

This clonotype occurred many times. This chain joins TRBV12-3 or TRBV12-4 and TRBJ2-1; either TRBD1 or TRBD2 may supply D (5 bases each). Between the trimmed V and J ends, which lost 10 bases and 8 bases, there was a span of 12 bases. The CDR3 has 11 residues. The DNA for the CDR3 is TGTGCCACCCGGGGCTCGGATGAGCAGTTCTTC. This encodes CATRGSDEQFF.

Turning to this clonotype: One end of the junction is discordant with germline, which a read error may explain. The chain joins TRBV9 to TRBJ2-7; D unresolved. CDR1 is SGDLS and CDR2 is YYNGEE in the germline V gene. The CDR3 is 17 residues long. DNA of the CDR3: TGTGCCAGCAGCGTAGGGGTTGAAGCAGTCGTCTCCTACAAGCAGTACTTC. Its protein is CASSVGVEAVVSYKQYF.

The chain links TRBV20-1 to TRBJ2-2, with 7 positions matching TRBD1. Germline loops: CDR1 DFQATT, CDR2 SNEGSKA (reference sequence). After removal of 0 bases from V and 0 bases from J, the junction contained 4 bases not matched to a gene. There are 16 residues in the CDR3. CDR3 in DNA: TGCAGTGCTAGAGAGAGGGGGCGGGCGAACACCGGGGAGCTGTTTTTT. This translates into CSARERGRANTGELFF.

This clonotype has a count of ten or more. The chain couples TRBV7-2 to TRBJ2-2, with a possible D match to TRBD1 (7 bases). Germline V gene data show CDR1 as SGHTA and CDR2 as FQGNSA. V dropped 5 bases and J dropped 7 bases, with 17 bases sitting between them. CDR3 length: 15 residues. CDR3 amino acids: CASSQPRQGGGELFF. CDR3 nucleotides: TGTGCCAGCAGCCAACCCAGGCAGGGGGGCGGGGAGCTGTTTTTT.

On this clonotype: It may be a read error: a sequence one base away is much more abundant. The J gene is TRBJ1-1, the V gene TRBV12-3 or TRBV12-4, with D tentatively TRBD1 (5 bases). The CDR3 is 11 residues long. V was trimmed by 11 bases and J by 4 bases, leaving 11 bases between them. CDR3 bases: TGTGCCGGCAACGGGGGCACTGAAGCTTTCTTT. Protein product: CAGNGGTEAFF.

This clonotype was seen more than once but under ten times. The J gene is TRBJ1-1, the V gene TRBV20-1, with a tentative D call TRBD1 (5 bases). In germline, CDR1 is DFQATT, CDR2 SNEGSKA (reference sequence). V was clipped by 8 bases and J by 1 base, with 14 bases between them. The CDR3 runs to 13 residues. CDR3 protein: CSPGRGTNTEAFF. The CDR3 bases are TGCAGTCCGGGGCGGGGAACGAACACTGAAGCTTTCTTT.

In this sample, this clonotype turned up a few times. The V and J genes are TRBV6-2 or TRBV6-3 and TRBJ1-6; D might be TRBD1 (5 bases). The V end was cut by 6 bases, the J end by 15 bases, with 21 bases between. The CDR3 is 14 residues long. Germline CDR1 and CDR2: MNHEY and SVGEGT. The CDR3 DNA reads TGTGCCAGCAGACCAACAGGAAACGGAAGGCTCCTCCACTTT. This gives the protein CASRPTGNGRLLHF.

The table lists this clonotype with many counts. The chain has TRBV5-1 and TRBJ1-4; the D is unclear. V lost 3 bases and J lost 3, with 12 bases in between. Germline V lookup: CDR1 SGHRS, CDR2 YFSETQ. The CDR3 is 15 amino acids. This chain's CDR3 is CASSSAGVANEKLFF. In DNA form, the CDR3 reads TGCGCCAGCAGCTCCGCCGGGGTCGCTAATGAAAAACTGTTTTTT. The full variable domain, rest sourced from reference TRBV5-1 and TRBJ1-4, is KAGVTQTPRYLIKTRGQQVTLSCSPISGHRSVSWYQQTPGQGLQFLFEYFSETQRNKGNFPGRFSGRQFSNSRSEMNVSTLELGDSALYLCASSSAGVANEKLFFGSGTQLSVL.